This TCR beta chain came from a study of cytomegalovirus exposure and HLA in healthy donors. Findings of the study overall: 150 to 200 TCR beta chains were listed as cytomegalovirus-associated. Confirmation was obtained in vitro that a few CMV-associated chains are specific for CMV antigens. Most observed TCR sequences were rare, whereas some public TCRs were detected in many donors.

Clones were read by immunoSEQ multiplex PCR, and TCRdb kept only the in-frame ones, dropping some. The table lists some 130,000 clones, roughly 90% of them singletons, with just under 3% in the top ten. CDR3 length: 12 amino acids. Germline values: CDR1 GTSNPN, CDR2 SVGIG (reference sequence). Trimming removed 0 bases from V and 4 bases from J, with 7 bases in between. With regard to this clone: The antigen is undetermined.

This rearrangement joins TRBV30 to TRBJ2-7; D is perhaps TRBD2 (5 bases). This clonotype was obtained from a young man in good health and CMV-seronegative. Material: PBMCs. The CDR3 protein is CAWSVLGYEQYF. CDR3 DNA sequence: TGTGCCTGGAGTGTACTAGGGTACGAGCAGTACTTC.